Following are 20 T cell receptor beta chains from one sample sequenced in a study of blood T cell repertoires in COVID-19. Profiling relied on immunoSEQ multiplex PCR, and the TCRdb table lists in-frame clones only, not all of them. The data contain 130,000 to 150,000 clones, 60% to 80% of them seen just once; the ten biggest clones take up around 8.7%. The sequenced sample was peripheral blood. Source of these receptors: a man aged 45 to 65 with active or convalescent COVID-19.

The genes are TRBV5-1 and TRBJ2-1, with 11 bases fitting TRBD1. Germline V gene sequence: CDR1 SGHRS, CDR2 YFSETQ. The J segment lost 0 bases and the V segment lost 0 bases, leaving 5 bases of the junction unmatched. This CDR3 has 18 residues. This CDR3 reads CASSLGGQGAPSYNEQFF. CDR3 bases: TGCGCCAGCAGCTTGGGAGGACAGGGGGCCCCCTCCTACAATGAGCAGTTCTTC.

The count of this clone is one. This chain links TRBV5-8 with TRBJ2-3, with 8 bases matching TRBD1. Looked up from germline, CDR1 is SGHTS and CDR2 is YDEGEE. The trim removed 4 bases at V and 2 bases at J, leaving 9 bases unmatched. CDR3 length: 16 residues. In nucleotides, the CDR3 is TGTGCCAGCAGCCCCGAGGACAGGGTGGTCACAGATACGCAGTATTTT. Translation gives CASSPEDRVVTDTQYF.

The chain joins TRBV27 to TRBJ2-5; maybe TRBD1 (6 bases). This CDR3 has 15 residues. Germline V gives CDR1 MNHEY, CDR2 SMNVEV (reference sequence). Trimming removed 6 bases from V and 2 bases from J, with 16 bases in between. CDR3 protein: CASSFVHRVQETQYF. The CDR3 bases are TGTGCCAGCAGCTTCGTCCACAGGGTTCAAGAGACCCAGTACTTC.

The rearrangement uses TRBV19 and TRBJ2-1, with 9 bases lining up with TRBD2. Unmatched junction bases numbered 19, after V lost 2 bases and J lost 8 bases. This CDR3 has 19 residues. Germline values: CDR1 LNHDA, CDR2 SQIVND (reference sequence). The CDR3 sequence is CASSIRVVIGREGRDEQFF. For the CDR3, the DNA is TGTGCCAGTAGTATAAGAGTGGTGATAGGGCGGGAGGGCCGCGATGAGCAGTTCTTC. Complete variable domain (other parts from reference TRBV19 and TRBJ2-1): DGGITQSPKYLFRKEGQNVTLSCEQNLNHDAMYWYRQDPGQGLRLIYYSQIVNDFQKGDIAEGYSVSREKKESFPLTVTSAQKNPTAFYLCASSIRVVIGREGRDEQFFGPGTRLTVL.

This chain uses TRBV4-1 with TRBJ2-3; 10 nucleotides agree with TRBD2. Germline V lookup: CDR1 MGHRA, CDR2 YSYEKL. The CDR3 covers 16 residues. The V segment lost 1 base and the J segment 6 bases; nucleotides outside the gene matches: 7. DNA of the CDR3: TGCGCCAGCAGCCAAGGCAGCGGGAGGGCCGCGGATACGCAGTATTTT. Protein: CASSQGSGRAADTQYF.

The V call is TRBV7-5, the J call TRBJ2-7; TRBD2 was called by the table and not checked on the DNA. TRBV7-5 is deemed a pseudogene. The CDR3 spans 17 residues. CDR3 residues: CVRSLVLAGIFNYEQYF. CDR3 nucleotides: TGTGTCAGAAGCTTAGTTCTGGCGGGAATATTTAATTACGAGCAGTACTTC.

The CDR3 region is CATSRKLPGVGGNTIYF. The CDR3 DNA sequence: TGTGCCACCAGCAGAAAACTACCAGGGGTGGGCGGAAACACCATATATTTT. The chain uses TRBV15 and TRBJ1-3, with a possible D match to TRBD1 (6 bases). Germline V gives CDR1 LNHNV, CDR2 YYDKDF (reference sequence). The CDR3 length is 17 residues. V was clipped by 2 bases and J by 4 bases, with 18 bases between them.

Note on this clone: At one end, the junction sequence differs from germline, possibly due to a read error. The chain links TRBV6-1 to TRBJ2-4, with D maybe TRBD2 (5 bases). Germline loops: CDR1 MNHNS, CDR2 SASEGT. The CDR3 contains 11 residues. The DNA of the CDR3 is TGTGCCAGCAGTGACAGGAGGTTTGAGGACTTC. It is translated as CASSDRRFEDF.

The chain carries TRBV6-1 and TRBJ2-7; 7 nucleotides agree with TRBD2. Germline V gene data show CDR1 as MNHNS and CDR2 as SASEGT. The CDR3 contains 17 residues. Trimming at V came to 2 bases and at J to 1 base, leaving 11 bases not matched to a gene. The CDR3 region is CASSEWLGGEGSYEQYF. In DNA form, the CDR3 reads TGTGCCAGCAGTGAATGGCTGGGGGGGGAGGGTTCCTACGAGCAGTACTTC.

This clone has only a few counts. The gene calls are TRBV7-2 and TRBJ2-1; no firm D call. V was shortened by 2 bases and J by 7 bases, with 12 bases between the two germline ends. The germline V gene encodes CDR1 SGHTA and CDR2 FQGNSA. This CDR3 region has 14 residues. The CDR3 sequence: CASSLTVYLNEQFF. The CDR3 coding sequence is TGTGCCAGCAGCTTAACCGTCTACCTTAATGAGCAGTTCTTC.

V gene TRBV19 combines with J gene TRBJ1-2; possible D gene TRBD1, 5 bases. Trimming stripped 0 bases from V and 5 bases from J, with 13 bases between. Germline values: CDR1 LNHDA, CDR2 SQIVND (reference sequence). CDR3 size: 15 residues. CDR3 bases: TGTGCCAGTAGTATAGATACGACAGTACGTTATGGCTACACCTTC. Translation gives CASSIDTTVRYGYTF. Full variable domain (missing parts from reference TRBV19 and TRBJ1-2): DGGITQSPKYLFRKEGQNVTLSCEQNLNHDAMYWYRQDPGQGLRLIYYSQIVNDFQKGDIAEGYSVSREKKESFPLTVTSAQKNPTAFYLCASSIDTTVRYGYTFGSGTRLTVV.

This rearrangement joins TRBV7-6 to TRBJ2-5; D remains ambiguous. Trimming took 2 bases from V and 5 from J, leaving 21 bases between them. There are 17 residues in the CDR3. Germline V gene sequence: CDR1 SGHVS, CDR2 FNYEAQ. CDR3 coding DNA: TGTGCCAGCAGCTTAACAAGTAGCCGAACCCCCAGCGAGACCCAGTACTTC. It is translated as CASSLTSSRTPSETQYF.

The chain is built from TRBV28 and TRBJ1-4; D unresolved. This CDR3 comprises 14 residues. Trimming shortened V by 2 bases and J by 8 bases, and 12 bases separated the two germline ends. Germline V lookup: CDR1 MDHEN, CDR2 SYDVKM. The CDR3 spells CASSLVQAGEKLFF. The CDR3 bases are TGTGCCAGCAGTTTAGTACAAGCGGGGGAAAAACTGTTTTTT.

CDR3 region: CASSLVAGAANYGYTF. For the CDR3, the DNA is TGTGCCAGCAGCTTAGTTGCAGGGGCGGCAAACTATGGCTACACCTTC. The chain uses TRBV7-8 and TRBJ1-2; D might be TRBD1 (6 bases). The germline V gene has CDR1 SGHVS and CDR2 FQNEAQ. The germline V and J ends were trimmed by 1 base and 2 bases, with 14 bases remaining between them. The CDR3 loop spans 16 amino acids.

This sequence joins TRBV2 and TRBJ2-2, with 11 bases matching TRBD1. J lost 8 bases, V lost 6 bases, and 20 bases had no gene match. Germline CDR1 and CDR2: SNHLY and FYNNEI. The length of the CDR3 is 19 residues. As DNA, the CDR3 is TGTGCCAGCAGCGCAGGACAGGGGGCCCTCGGCGGGAGGTTTGGGGAGCTGTTTTTT. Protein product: CASSAGQGALGGRFGELFF.

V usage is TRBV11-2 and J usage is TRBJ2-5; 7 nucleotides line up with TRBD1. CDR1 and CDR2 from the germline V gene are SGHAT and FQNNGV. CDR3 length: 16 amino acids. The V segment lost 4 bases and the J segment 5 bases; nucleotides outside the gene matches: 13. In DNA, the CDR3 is TGTGCCAGCAGCTCTAGAGGTACAGGGGATGCGGAGACCCAGTACTTC. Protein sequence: CASSSRGTGDAETQYF.

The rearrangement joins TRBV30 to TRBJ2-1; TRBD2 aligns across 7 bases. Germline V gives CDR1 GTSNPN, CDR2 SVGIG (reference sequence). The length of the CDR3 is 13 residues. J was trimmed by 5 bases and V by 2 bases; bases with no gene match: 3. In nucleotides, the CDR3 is TGTGCCTGGAGTTCTAGCGGTGACAATGAGCAGTTCTTC. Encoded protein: CAWSSSGDNEQFF.

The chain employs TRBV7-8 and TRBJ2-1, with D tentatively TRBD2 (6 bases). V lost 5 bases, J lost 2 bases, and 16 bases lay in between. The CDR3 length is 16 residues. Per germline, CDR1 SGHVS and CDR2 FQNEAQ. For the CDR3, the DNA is TGTGCCAGCAGCCCGCCGGGCGGGGTAACCTACAATGAGCAGTTCTTC. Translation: CASSPPGGVTYNEQFF.

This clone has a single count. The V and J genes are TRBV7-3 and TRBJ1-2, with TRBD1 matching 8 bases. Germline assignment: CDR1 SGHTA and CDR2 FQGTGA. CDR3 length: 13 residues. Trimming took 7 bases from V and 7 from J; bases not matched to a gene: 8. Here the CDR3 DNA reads TGTGCCAGCACCCTGGGACAGGTAGCTGGCTACACCTTC. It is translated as CASTLGQVAGYTF. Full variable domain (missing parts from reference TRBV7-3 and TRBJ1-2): GAGVSQTPSNKVTEKGKYVELRCDPISGHTALYWYRQSLGQGPEFLIYFQGTGAADDSGLPNDRFFAVRPEGSVSTLKIQRTERGDSAVYLCASTLGQVAGYTFGSGTRLTVV.

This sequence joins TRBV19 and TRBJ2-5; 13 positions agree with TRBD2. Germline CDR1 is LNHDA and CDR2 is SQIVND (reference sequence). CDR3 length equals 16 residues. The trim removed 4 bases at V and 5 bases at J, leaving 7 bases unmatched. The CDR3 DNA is TGTGCCAGTAGTACACCGGGACTAGCGGGATCGGAGACCCAGTACTTC. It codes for CASSTPGLAGSETQYF.